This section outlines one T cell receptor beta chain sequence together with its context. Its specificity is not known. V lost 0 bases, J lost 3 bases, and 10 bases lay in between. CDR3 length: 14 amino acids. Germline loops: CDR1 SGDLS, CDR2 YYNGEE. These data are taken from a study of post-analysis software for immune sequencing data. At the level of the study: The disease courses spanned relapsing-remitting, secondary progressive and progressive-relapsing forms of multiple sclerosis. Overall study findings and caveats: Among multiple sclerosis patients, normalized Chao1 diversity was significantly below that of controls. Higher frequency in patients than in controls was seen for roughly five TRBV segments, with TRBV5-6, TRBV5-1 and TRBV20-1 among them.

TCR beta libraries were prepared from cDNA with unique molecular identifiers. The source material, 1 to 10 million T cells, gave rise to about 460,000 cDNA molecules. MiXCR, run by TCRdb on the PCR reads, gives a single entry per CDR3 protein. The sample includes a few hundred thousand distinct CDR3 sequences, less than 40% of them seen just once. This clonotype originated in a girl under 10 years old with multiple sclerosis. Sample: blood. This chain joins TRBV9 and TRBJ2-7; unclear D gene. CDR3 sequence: CASSVDGRSYEQYF. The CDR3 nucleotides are TGTGCCAGCAGCGTAGACGGCAGGAGCTACGAGCAGTACTTC.